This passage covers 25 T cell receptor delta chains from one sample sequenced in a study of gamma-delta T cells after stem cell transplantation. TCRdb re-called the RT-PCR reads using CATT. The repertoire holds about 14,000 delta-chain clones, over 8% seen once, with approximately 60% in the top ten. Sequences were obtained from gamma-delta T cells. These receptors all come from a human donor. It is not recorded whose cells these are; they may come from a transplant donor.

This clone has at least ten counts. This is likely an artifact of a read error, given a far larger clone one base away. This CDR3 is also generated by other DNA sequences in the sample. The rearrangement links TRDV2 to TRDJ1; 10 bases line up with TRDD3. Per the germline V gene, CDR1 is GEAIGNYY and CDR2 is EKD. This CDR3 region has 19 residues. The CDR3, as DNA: TGTGCCTGCGACACCGTTCCTACTACTGGGGGATTGTACACCGATAAACTCATCTTT. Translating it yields CACDTVPTTGGLYTDKLIF.

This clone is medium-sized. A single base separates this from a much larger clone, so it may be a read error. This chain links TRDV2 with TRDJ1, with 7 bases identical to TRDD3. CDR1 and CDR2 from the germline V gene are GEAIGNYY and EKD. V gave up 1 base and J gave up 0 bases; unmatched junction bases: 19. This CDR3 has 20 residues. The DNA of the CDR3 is TGTGCCTGTGACACTCTAACTTCTAGGGCTGGGGGCTCGTACACCGATAAACTCATCTTT. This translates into CACDTLTSRAGGSYTDKLIF.

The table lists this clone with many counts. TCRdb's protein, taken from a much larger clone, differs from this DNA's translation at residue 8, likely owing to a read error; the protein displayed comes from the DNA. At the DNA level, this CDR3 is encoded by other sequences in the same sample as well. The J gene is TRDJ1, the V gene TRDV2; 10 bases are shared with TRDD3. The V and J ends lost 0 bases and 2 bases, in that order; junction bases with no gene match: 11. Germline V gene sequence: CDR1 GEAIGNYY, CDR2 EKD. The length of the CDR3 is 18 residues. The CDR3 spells CACDTRKSRGDTTDKLIF. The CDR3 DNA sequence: TGTGCCTGTGACACCAGAAAATCACGGGGGGATACGACCGATAAACTCATCTTT.

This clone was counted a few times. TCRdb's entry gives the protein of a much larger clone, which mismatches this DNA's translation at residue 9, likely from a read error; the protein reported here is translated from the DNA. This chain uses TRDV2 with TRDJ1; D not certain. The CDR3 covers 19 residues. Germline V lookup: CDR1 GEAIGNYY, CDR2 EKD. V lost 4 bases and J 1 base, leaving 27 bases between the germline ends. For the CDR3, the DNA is TGTGCCTGTGATACCCTATCGCGGGAGATTGATGGATCCACCGATAAACTCATCTTT. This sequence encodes CACDTLSREIDGSTDKLIF.

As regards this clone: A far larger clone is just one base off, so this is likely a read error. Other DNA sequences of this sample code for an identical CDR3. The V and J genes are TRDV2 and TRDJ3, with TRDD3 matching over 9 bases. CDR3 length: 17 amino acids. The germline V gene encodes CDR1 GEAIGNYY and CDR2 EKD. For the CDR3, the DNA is TGCGCCTGTGACACTGCTGGGGGATTGTGGGACACCCGACAGATGTTTTTC. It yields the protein CACDTAGGLWDTRQMFF.

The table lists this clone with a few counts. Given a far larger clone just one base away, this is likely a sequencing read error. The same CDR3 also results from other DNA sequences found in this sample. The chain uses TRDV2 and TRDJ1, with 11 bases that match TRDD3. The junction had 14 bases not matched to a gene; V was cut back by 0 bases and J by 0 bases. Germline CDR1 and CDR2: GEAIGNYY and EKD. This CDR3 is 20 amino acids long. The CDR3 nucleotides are TGTGCCTGTGACACCGGGAGCTTGATGGGGGATACGAAGTACACCGATAAACTCATCTTT. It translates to CACDTGSLMGDTKYTDKLIF.

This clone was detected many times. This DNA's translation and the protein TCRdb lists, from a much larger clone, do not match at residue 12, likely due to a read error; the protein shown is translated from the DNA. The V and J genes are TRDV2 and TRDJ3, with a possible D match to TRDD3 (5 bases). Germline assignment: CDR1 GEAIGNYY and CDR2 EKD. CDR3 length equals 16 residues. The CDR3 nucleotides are TGTGCCTGTGACACCATGAGCTCCTGGGACACCCTACAGATGTTTTTC. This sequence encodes CACDTMSSWDTLQMFF.

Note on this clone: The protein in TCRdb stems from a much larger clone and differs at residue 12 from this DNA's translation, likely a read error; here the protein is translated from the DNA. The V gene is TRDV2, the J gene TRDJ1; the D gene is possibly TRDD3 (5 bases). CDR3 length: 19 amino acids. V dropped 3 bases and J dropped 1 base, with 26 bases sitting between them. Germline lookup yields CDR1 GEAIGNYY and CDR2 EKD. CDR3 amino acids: CACDPLFGYQGGSTDKLIF. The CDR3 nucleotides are TGTGCCTGTGACCCTTTGTTTGGCTACCAGGGGGGTAGCACCGATAAACTCATCTTT.

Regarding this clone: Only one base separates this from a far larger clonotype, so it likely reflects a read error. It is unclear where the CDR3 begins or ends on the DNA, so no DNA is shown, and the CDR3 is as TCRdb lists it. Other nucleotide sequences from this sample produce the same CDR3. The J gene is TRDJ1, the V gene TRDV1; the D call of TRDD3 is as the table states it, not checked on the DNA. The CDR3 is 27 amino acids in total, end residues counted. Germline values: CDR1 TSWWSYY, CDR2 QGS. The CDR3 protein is CALGEIISTYWGAGSGGPHRGADKLIF.

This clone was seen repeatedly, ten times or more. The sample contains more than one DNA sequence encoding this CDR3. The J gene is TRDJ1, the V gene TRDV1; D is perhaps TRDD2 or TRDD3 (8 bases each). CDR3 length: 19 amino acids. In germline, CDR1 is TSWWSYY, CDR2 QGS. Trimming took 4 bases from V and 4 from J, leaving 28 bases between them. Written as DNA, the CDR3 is TGTGCTCTTGGGGTTCCGCTTCCTACCTACTGGGGGGCGAACGATAAACTCATCTTT. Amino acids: CALGVPLPTYWGANDKLIF.

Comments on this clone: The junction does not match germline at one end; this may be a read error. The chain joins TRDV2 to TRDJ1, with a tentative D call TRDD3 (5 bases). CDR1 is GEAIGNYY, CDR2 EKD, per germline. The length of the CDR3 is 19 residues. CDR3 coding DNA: TGTGCCTGTGGCACCGTACTGCATAAGCTGGGTGATAGAATCGGTAACCTCATCTTT. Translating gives CACGTVLHKLGDRIGNLIF.

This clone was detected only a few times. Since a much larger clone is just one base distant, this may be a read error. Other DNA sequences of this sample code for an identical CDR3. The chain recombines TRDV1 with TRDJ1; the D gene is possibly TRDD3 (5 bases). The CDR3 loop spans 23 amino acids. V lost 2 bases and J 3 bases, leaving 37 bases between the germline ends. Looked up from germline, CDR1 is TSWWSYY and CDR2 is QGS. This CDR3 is CALGELSIPTQTGVRTLADKLIF. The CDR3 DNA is TGTGCTCTTGGGGAATTGTCAATTCCCACTCAGACTGGAGTACGTACCCTGGCCGATAAACTCATCTTT.

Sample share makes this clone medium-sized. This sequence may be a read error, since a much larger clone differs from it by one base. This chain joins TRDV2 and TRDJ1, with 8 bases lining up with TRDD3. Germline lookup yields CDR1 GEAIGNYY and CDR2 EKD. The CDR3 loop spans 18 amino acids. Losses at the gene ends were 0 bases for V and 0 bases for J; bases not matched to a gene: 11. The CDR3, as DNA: TGTGCCTGTGACACCGTTTCCCCGGGACTGGGGGACACCGATAAACTCATCTTT. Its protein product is CACDTVSPGLGDTDKLIF.

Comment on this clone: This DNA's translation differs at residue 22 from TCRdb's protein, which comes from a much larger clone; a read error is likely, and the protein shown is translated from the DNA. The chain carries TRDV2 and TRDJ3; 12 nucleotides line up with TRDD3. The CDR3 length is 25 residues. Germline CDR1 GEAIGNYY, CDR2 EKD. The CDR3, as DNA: TGTGCCTGTGACACCGTCGGGAGTGTACGACTGGGGGATACCCTAGGGTCCTGGGACACCCGAAAGATGTTTTTC. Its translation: CACDTVGSVRLGDTLGSWDTRKMFF.

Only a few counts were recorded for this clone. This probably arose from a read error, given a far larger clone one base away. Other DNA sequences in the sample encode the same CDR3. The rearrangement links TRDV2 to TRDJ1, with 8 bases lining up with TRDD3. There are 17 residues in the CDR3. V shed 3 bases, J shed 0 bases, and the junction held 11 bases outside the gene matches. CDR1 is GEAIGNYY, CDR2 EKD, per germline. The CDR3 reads CACDGLTGGPNTDKLIF. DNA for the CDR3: TGTGCCTGTGACGGCCTTACTGGGGGCCCCAACACCGATAAACTCATCTTT.

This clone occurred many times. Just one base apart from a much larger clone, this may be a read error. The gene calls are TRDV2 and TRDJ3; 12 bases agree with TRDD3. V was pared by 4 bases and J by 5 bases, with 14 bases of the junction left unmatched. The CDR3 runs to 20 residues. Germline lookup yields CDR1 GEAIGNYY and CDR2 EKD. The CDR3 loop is CACDTVLGDTPSRDTRQMFF. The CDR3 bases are TGTGCCTGTGATACCGTACTGGGGGATACACCTTCCAGGGACACCCGACAGATGTTTTTC.

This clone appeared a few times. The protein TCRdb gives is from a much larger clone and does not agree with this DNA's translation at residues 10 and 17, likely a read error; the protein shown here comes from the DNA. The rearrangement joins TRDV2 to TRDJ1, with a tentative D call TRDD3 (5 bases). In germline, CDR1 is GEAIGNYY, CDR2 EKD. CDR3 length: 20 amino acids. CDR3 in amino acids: CACDGPVGGVPKGTTDTLIF. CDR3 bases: TGTGCCTGTGACGGCCCCGTCGGTGGGGTCCCTAAGGGCACCACCGATACACTCATCTTT.

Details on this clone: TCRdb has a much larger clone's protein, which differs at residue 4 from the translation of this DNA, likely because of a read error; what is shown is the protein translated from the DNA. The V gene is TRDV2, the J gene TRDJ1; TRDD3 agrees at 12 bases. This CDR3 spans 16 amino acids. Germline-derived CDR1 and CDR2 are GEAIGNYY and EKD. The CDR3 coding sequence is TGTGCCTGTGTCACCGTTCTGGGGGATACGCGCGATAAACTCATCTTT. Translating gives CACVTVLGDTRDKLIF.

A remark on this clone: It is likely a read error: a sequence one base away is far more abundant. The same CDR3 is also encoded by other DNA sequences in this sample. For the CDR3, the DNA is TGTGCCTGTGACACCGTAAAGGGGGGATACGGGCGGACCGATAAACTCATCTTC. As protein: CACDTVKGGYGRTDKLIF. The chain combines TRDV2 with TRDJ1, with TRDD3 matching over 10 bases. The germline gives CDR1 GEAIGNYY, CDR2 EKD. The CDR3 runs to 18 residues.

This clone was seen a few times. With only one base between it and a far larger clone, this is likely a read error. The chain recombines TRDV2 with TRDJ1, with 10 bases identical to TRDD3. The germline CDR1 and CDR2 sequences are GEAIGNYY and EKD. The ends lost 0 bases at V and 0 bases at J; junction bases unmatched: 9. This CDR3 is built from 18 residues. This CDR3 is CACDTAGGGYPDTDKLIF. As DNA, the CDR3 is TGTGCCTGTGACACCGCGGGTGGGGGATACCCGGACACCGATAAACTCATCTTT.

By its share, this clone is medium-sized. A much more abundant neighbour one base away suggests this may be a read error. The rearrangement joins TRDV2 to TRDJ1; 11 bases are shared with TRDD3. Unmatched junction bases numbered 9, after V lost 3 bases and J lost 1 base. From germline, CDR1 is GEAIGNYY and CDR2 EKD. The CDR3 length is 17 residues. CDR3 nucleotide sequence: TGTGCCTGTGACTCTCGCATGGGGGATACGGTCACCGATAAACTCATCTTT. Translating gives CACDSRMGDTVTDKLIF.

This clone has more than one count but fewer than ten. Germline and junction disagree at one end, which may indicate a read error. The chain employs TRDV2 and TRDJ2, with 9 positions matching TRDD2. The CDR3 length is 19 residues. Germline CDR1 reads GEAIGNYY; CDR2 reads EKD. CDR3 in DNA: TGTGCCTGTGACCTCCTTCCTACCCGGGTGATGTATTTTACAGCACACCTCTTCTTT. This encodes CACDLLPTRVMYFTAHLFF.

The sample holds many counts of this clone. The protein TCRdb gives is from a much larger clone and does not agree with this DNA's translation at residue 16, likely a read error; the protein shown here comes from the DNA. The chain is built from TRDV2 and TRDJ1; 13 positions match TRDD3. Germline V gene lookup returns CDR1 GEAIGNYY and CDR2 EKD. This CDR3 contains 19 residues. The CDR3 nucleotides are TGTGCCTGTGACACCCTTGGGACTGGGGGATACGATACCACCGATAACCTCATCTTT. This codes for CACDTLGTGGYDTTDNLIF.

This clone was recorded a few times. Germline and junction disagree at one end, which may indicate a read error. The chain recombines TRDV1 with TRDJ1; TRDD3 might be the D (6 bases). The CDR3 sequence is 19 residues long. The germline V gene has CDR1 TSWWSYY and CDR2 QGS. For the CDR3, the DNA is TGTGCTATTGGGGTCTGTAAATATTGCCGGTGGGGGGACACGAGAAAACTCATCTTT. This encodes CAIGVCKYCRWGDTRKLIF.

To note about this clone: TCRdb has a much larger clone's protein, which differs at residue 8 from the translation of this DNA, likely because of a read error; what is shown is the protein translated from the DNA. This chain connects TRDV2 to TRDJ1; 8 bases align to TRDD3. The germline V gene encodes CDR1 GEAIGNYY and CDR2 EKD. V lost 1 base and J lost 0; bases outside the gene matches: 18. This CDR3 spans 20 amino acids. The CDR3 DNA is TGTGCCTGTGACACGATGAATTTCCTGGGGGACCCGACGTACACCGATAAACTCATCTTT. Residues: CACDTMNFLGDPTYTDKLIF.